The 12 T cell receptor beta chains given below trace back to one sample, sequenced in a study of OX40 agonist ivuxolimab in advanced cancers. The assay was immunoSEQ multiplex PCR, and TCRdb's table has in-frame clones only and misses some. The profile covers about 91,000 clones, with 80% to 85% appearing a single time and about 1.1% taken by the ten largest. The specimen comprised CD4+ or CD8+ T cells sorted from blood, sampled in a trial of the OX40 agonist ivuxolimab. Receptors were obtained from an adult with an advanced solid tumor such as melanoma, head and neck, liver or kidney cancer.

The chain carries TRBV5-5 and TRBJ2-5; 9 bases match TRBD2. The CDR3 sequence is 15 residues long. Germline V gene lookup returns CDR1 SGHKS and CDR2 YYEKEE (reference sequence). The junction had 4 bases not matched to a gene; V was cut back by 3 bases and J by 1 base. Here the CDR3 reads CASSSRLAAQETQYF. As DNA, the CDR3 is TGTGCCAGCAGCTCTCGACTAGCGGCCCAAGAGACCCAGTACTTC. The entire variable domain, with the rest obtained from reference TRBV5-5 and TRBJ2-5, is as follows: DAGVTQSPTHLIKTRGQQVTLRCSPISGHKSVSWYQQVLGQGPQFIFQYYEKEERGRGNFPDRFSARQFPNYSSELNVNALLLGDSALYLCASSSRLAAQETQYFGPGTRLLVL.

The V gene is TRBV18, the J gene TRBJ2-7, with 9 bases matching TRBD1. With 6 bases clipped from V and 7 bases from J, the junction kept 13 bases outside the gene matches. Germline lookup yields CDR1 KGHSH and CDR2 LQKENI. There are 15 residues in the CDR3. Here the CDR3 DNA reads TGTGCCAGCTCGGCGTTTACAGGGGGCGCGGAGGAGCAGTACGTC. It codes for CASSAFTGGAEEQYV.

The rearrangement uses TRBV6-1 and TRBJ2-7; D not certain. Trimming shortened V by 5 bases and J by 1 base, and 15 bases separated the two germline ends. The CDR3 sequence is 15 residues long. Germline CDR1 reads MNHNS; CDR2 reads SASEGT. The CDR3 is CASSTYSLQSYEQYF. The CDR3 DNA reads as TGTGCCAGCAGTACTTACAGCCTCCAATCCTACGAGCAGTACTTC.

The chain recombines TRBV10-3 with TRBJ1-1; the D gene is possibly TRBD1 (5 bases). Germline CDR1 and CDR2: ENHRY and SYGVKD. This CDR3 has 15 amino acids. The V gene lost 2 bases and the J gene lost 0 bases, with 10 bases spanning the gap. This chain's CDR3 is CAISEGAGLNTEAFF. The CDR3 nucleotides read TGTGCCATCAGTGAGGGAGCAGGGCTGAACACTGAAGCTTTCTTT.

J is TRBJ2-1 and V is TRBV6-6, with TRBD2 identical over 7 bases. V trimming: 0 bases; J trimming: 6 bases; junction bases outside the gene matches: 2. This CDR3 has 14 amino acids. From germline, CDR1 is MNHNY and CDR2 SVGAGI (reference sequence). The DNA of the CDR3 is TGTGCCAGCAGTTACTCCGGGGGGAGCAATGAGCAGTTCTTC. Its protein product is CASSYSGGSNEQFF.

The chain carries TRBV25-1 and TRBJ1-6, with 10 bases fitting TRBD1. Germline V gene lookup returns CDR1 MGHDK and CDR2 SYGVNS. The CDR3 totals 15 residues. With V trimmed by 4 bases and J by 10 bases, 7 bases remained unmatched. The CDR3 DNA follows: TGTGCCAGCAGTGCGCGCGGGACAGGGGCATCACCCCTCCACTTT. Its translation: CASSARGTGASPLHF.

This clone appeared a single time. This chain links TRBV7-9 with TRBJ2-5; perhaps TRBD1 as D (6 bases). The CDR3 has 15 residues. Germline values: CDR1 SEHNR, CDR2 FQNEAQ (reference sequence). Trimming shortened V by 0 bases and J by 1 base, and 9 bases separated the two germline ends. CDR3 protein: CASSLALQGQETQYF. The CDR3 DNA sequence: TGTGCCAGCAGCTTAGCGCTACAGGGCCAAGAGACCCAGTACTTC.

The rearrangement joins TRBV12-5 to TRBJ1-2; TRBD1 is a possible D gene (5 bases). Germline V gives CDR1 LGHNT, CDR2 FRNRAP. This CDR3 is built from 17 residues. V was cut by 7 bases and J by 0 bases, with 21 bases left in between. CDR3 sequence reads: CASAPEWGGVANYGYTF. The CDR3 DNA reads as TGTGCTAGTGCCCCTGAGTGGGGCGGGGTGGCTAACTATGGCTACACCTTC.

The V call is TRBV30, the J call TRBJ2-2; D not resolved. Per germline, CDR1 GTSNPN and CDR2 SVGIG (reference sequence). The CDR3 extends over 10 amino acids. V lost 3 bases, J lost 8 bases, and 4 bases lay in between. The CDR3 spells CAWSSGELFF. The CDR3 bases are TGTGCCTGGAGCTCGGGGGAGCTGTTTTTT.

The chain combines TRBV15 with TRBJ1-5; D is undetermined. This CDR3 contains 13 residues. Looked up from germline, CDR1 is LNHNV and CDR2 is YYDKDF (reference sequence). The ends were cut back, 0 bases at V and 6 bases at J, with 6 bases in the middle. The CDR3 nucleotides read TGTGCCACCAGCAGAGAGGTTAGTCAGCCCCAGCATTTT. Its protein is CATSREVSQPQHF. Supplemented by reference TRBV15 and TRBJ1-5, the full variable domain reads DAMVIQNPRYQVTQFGKPVTLSCSQTLNHNVMYWYQQKSSQAPKLLFHYYDKDFNNEADTPDNFQSRRPNTSFCFLDIRSPGLGDTAMYLCATSREVSQPQHFGDGTRLSIL.

This clone was counted only a few times. The gene calls are TRBV6-1 and TRBJ2-3; D is ambiguous. The CDR3 loop spans 16 amino acids. Germline lookup yields CDR1 MNHNS and CDR2 SASEGT. The V end lost 0 bases, the J end lost 2 bases, and 12 bases lay between the germline ends. The CDR3: CASSEAHTGYTDTQYF. DNA of the CDR3: TGTGCCAGCAGTGAAGCGCATACGGGTTACACAGATACGCAGTATTTT.

The rearrangement uses TRBV2 and TRBJ2-5; D not certain. Trimming cost V 1 base and J 5 bases, with 5 bases left between them. This CDR3 region has 12 residues. CDR1 SNHLY and CDR2 FYNNEI come from the germline V gene. DNA for the CDR3: TGTGCCAGCAGTGAAGGTAGTGAGACCCAGTACTTC. As protein: CASSEGSETQYF.